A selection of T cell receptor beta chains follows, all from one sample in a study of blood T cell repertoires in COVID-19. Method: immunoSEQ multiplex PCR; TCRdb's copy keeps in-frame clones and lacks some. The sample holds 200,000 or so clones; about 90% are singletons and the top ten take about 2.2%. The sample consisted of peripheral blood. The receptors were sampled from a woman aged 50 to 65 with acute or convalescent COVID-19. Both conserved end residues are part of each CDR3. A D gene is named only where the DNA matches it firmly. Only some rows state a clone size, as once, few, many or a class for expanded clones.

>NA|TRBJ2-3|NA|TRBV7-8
CASSPTGVAYTQYF
TGTGCCAGCAGCCCTACGGGAGTAGCTTATACGCAGTATTTT
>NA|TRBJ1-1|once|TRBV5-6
CASSLPSAWNTEAFF
TGTGCCAGCAGCTTGCCTTCTGCGTGGAACACTGAAGCTTTCTTT
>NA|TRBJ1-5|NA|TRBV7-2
CASSLNNQPQHF
TGTGCCAGCAGCCTTAACAATCAGCCCCAGCATTTT
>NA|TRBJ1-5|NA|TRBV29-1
CSVGGGSNQPQHF
TGCAGCGTTGGGGGGGGAAGCAATCAGCCCCAGCATTTT
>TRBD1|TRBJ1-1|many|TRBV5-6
CASSLTGVGTEAFF
TGTGCCAGCAGCCTCACAGGGGTAGGGACTGAAGCTTTCTTT
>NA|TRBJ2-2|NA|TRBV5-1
CASSFQGTGELFF
TGCGCCAGCAGCTTTCAGGGGACCGGGGAGCTGTTTTTT
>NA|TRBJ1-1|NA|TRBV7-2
CASSLAQGGGAFF
TGTGCCAGCAGCTTAGCACAGGGTGGTGGAGCTTTCTTT
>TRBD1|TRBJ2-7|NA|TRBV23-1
CASSQPDRGLSYEQYF
TGCGCCAGCAGTCAGCCGGACAGGGGGCTCTCCTACGAGCAGTACTTC
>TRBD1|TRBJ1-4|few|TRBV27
CASSRQGSNEKLFF
TGTGCCAGCAGCCGACAGGGGTCTAATGAAAAACTGTTTTTT
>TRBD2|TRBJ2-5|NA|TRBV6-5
CASRGGTSGSQYF
TGTGCCAGCCGGGGGGGTACCTCGGGGTCCCAGTACTTC
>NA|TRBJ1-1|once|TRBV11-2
CASSLGRGPATEAFF
TGTGCCAGCAGCTTAGGGCGGGGGCCTGCGACTGAAGCTTTCTTT
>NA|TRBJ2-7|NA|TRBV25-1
CAREPGQSYEQYF
TGTGCCAGGGAACCGGGACAATCCTACGAGCAGTACTTC
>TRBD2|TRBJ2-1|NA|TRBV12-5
CASGLAFPLAGAYNEQFF
TGTGCTAGTGGTTTGGCCTTCCCTTTAGCGGGGGCCTACAATGAGCAGTTCTTC
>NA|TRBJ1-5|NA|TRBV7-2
CASSLAQGNNQPQHF
TGTGCCAGCAGCTTAGCGCAGGGGAACAATCAGCCCCAGCATTTT
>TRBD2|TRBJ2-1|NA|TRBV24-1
CATSEPRLGGGANEQFF
TGTGCCACCAGTGAGCCCCGCCTGGGCGGGGGGGCCAATGAGCAGTTCTTC
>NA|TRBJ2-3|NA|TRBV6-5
CATRGLIDTQYF
TGTGCCACCCGGGGGTTGATAGATACGCAGTATTTT
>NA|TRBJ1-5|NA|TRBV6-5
CASSERSGPQHF
TGTGCCAGCAGCGAGCGGTCAGGGCCCCAGCATTTT
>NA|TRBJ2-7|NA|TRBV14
CASSQDRDSALGGTYEQYF
TGTGCCAGCAGCCAAGACCGGGACAGCGCTCTCGGGGGCACCTACGAGCAGTACTTC
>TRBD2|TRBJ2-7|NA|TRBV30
CAWSRTSGIYEQYF
TGTGCCTGGAGTAGGACTAGCGGCATCTACGAGCAGTACTTC
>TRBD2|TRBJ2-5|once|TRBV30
CAWDGLAGSGTQYF
TGTGCCTGGGACGGACTAGCGGGGTCAGGGACCCAGTACTTC
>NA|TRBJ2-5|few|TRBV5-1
CASSLGQDQETQYF
TGCGCCAGCAGCTTGGGACAGGACCAAGAGACCCAGTACTTC
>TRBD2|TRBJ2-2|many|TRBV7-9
CASSPSRLAGGWNTGELFF
TGTGCCAGCAGCCCGTCCCGACTTGCGGGAGGATGGAACACCGGGGAGCTGTTTTTT
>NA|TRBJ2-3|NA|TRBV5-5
CASSPVSTDTQYF
TGTGCCAGCAGCCCTGTAAGCACAGATACGCAGTATTTT
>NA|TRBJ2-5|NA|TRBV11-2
CASSLDEGRQTQYF
TGTGCCAGCAGCTTAGATGAGGGCCGCCAGACCCAGTACTTC
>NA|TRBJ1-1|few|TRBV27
CASRTGTMNTEAFF
TGTGCCAGCAGAACCGGGACAATGAACACTGAAGCTTTCTTT
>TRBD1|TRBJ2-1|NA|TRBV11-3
CASGRQGAYNEQFF
TGTGCCAGCGGTCGACAGGGGGCCTACAATGAGCAGTTCTTC
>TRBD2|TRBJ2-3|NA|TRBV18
CASSLGTSGLGEYF
TGTGCCAGCTCACTTGGGACTAGCGGACTTGGGGAGTATTTT
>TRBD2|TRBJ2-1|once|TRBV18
CASSPETGTSYFYEQFF
TGTGCCAGCTCACCGGAAACCGGGACTAGCTACTTCTATGAGCAGTTCTTC
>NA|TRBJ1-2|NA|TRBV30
CAWTQLGGANYGYTF
TGTGCCTGGACCCAACTGGGGGGAGCTAACTATGGCTACACCTTC
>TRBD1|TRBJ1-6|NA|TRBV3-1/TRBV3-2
CASSQYDRVNSPLHF
TGTGCCAGCAGCCAATATGACAGGGTTAATTCACCCCTCCACTTT
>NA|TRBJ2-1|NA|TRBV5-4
CASSTDREFSYNEQFF
TGTGCCAGCAGCACTGACAGAGAGTTCTCCTACAATGAGCAGTTCTTC
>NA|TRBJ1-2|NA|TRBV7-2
CASSSPGGGAGGYTF
TGTGCCAGCAGCTCCCCGGGAGGGGGGGCGGGTGGCTACACCTTC
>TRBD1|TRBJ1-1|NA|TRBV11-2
CASSHTGGWTEAFF
TGTGCCAGCAGTCATACAGGGGGATGGACTGAAGCTTTCTTT
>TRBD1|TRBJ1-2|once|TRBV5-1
CASSLLQGPEGYTF
TGCGCCAGCAGCTTACTACAGGGGCCTGAGGGCTACACCTTC
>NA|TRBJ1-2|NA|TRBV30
CAWAPQDYGYTF
TGTGCCTGGGCCCCCCAGGACTATGGCTACACCTTC
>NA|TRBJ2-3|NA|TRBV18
CASSPKTETTDTQYF
TGTGCCAGCTCACCAAAGACAGAGACAACAGATACGCAGTATTTT
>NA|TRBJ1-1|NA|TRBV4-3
CASSQDREFEAFF
TGCGCCAGCAGCCAAGATCGGGAGTTCGAAGCTTTCTTT
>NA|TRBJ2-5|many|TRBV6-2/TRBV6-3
CASRPDSQETQYF
TGTGCCAGCAGACCTGACAGCCAAGAGACCCAGTACTTC
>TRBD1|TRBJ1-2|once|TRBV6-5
CASSWGSGQIYGYTF
TGTGCCAGCAGTTGGGGTTCGGGACAGATTTATGGCTACACCTTC
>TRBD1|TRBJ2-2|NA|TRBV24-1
CATSDRPAGTGGTGELFF
TGTGCCACCAGTGACCGACCCGCCGGGACAGGGGGCACCGGGGAGCTGTTTTTT
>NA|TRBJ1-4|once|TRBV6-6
CASSLPPGSGEKLFF
TGTGCCAGCAGTTTACCTCCTGGAAGCGGTGAAAAACTGTTTTTT
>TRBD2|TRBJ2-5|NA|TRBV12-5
CASGWGTSGKETQYF
TGTGCTAGTGGTTGGGGGACTAGCGGAAAAGAGACCCAGTACTTC
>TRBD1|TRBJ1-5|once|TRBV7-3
CASSLTERPRGVNSNQPQHF
TGTGCCAGCAGCTTAACGGAACGGCCCAGGGGGGTTAATAGCAATCAGCCCCAGCATTTT
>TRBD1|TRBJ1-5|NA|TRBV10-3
CAISGEQGRNSNQPQHF
TGTGCCATCAGTGGCGAACAGGGGAGAAATAGCAATCAGCCCCAGCATTTT
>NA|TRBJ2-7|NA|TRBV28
CASSPWEGGSYEQYF
TGTGCCAGCAGTCCCTGGGAGGGGGGGTCCTACGAGCAGTACTTC
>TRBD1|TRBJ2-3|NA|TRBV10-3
CAITATGTALPDTQYF
TGTGCCATCACGGCGACCGGGACAGCTCTTCCAGATACGCAGTATTTT
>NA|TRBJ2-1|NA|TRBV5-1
CASRLDFSYNEQFF
TGCGCCAGCAGATTGGACTTCTCCTACAATGAGCAGTTCTTC
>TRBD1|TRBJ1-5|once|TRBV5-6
CASSFRGQYSNQPQHF
TGTGCCAGCAGCTTCCGGGGACAGTATAGCAATCAGCCCCAGCATTTT
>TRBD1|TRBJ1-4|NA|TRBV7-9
CASSPGQPPEKLFF
TGTGCCAGCAGCCCGGGACAGCCGCCCGAAAAACTGTTTTTT
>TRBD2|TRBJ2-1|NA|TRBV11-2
CASSFSGRAEQFF
TGTGCCAGCAGCTTTTCCGGGAGGGCTGAGCAGTTCTTC
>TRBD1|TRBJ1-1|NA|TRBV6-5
CASRRQGRGEAFF
TGTGCCAGCAGAAGACAGGGTCGGGGTGAAGCTTTCTTT
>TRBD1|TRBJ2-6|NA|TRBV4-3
CASSQNPQGNGANVLTF
TGCGCCAGCAGCCAAAACCCACAGGGGAATGGGGCCAACGTCCTGACTTTC
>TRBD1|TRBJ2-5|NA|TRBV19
CASSIAPGQGGETQYF
TGTGCCAGTAGTATAGCCCCGGGACAGGGTGGTGAGACCCAGTACTTC
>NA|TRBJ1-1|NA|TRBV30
CAWSVLGPTGTEAFF
TGTGCCTGGAGTGTACTGGGGCCCACCGGCACTGAAGCTTTCTTT
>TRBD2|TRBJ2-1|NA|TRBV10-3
CAITRGTSGINEQFF
TGTGCCATTACGCGTGGGACTAGCGGAATCAATGAGCAGTTCTTC